This TCR beta chain stems from a study of CD8+ T cells in alopecia areata. Treatment given: oral pan-JAK inhibitor, 5-10 mg twice daily. RNA extraction was followed by reverse transcription into cDNA, which acted as the sequencing template. Sequencing was performed with immunoSEQ multiplex PCR; in TCRdb, only in-frame clones are kept and a portion is missing. Found here are more than 150,000 clones, approximately 49% of them singletons; the top ten hold roughly 9.1%. Germline lookup yields CDR1 SQVTM and CDR2 ANQGSEA. The CDR3 length is 12 residues. The rearrangement links TRBV29-1 to TRBJ2-1, with 11 bases lining up with TRBD2. This clonotype was obtained from a human donor with alopecia areata. This material consisted of CD8+ T cells sorted from blood, taken at approximately week 52, from a patient treated with tofacitinib. CDR3 loop: CSETSGGYEQFF. The DNA for the CDR3 is TGCAGTGAAACTAGCGGGGGTTATGAGCAGTTCTTC.